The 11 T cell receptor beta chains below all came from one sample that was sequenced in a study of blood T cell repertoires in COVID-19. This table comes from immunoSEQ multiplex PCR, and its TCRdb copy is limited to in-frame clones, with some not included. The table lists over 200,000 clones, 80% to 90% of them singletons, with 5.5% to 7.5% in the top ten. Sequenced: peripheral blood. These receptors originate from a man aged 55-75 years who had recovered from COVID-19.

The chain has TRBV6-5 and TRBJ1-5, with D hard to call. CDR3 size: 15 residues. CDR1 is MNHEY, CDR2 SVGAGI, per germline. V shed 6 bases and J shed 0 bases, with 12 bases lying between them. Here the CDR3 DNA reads TGTGCCAGCAGCCTGCAACAGCTTAGCAATCAGCCCCAGCATTTT. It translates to CASSLQQLSNQPQHF.

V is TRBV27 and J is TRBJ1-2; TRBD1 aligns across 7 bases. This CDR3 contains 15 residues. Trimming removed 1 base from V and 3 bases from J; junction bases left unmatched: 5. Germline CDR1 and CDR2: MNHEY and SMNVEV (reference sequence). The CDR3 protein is CASSLFPGTDYGYTF. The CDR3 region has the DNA TGTGCCAGCAGTTTATTCCCAGGGACAGACTATGGCTACACCTTC.

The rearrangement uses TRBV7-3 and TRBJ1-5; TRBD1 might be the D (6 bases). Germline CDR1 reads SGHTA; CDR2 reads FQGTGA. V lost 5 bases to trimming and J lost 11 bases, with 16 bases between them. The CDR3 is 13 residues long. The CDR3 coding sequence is TGTGCCAGCAGCGCGGACAGTGGGTTAGCCCAGCATTTT. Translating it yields CASSADSGLAQHF.

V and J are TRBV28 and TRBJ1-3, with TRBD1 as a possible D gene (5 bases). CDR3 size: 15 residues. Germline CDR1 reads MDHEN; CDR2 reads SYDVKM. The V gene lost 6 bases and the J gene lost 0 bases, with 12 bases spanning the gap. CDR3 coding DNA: TGTGCCAGCAGAAACAGGAAAAACTCTGGAAACACCATATATTTT. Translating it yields CASRNRKNSGNTIYF.

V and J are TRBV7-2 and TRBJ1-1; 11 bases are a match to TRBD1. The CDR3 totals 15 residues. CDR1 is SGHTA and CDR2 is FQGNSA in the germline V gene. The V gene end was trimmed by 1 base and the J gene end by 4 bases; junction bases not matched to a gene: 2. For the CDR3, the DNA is TGTGCCAGCAGCTTAGGAGGGACAGGGGGCACTGAAGCTTTCTTT. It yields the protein CASSLGGTGGTEAFF. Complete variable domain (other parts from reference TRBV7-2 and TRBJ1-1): GAGVSQSPSNKVTEKGKDVELRCDPISGHTALYWYRQSLGQGLEFLIYFQGNSAPDKSGLPSDRFSAERTGGSVSTLTIQRTQQEDSAVYLCASSLGGTGGTEAFFGQGTRLTVV.

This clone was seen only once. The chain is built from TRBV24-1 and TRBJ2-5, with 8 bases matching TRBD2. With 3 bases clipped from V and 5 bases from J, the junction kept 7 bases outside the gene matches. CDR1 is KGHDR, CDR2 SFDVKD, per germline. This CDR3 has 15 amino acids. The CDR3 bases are TGTGCCACCAGTGATCGTCGGGGGGGCGGGGAGACCCAGTACTTC. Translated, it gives CATSDRRGGGETQYF.

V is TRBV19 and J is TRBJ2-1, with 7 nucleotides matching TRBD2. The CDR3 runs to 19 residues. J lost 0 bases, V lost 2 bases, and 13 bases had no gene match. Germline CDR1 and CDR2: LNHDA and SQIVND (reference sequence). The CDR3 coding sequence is TGTGCCAGTAGTATATCACCTGGGGGGGGTTCTAGCTCCTACAATGAGCAGTTCTTC. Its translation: CASSISPGGGSSSYNEQFF.

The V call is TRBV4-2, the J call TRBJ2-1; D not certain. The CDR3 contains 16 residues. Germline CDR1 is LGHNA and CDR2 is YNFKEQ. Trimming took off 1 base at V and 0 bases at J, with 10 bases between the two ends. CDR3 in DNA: TGTGCCAGCAGCCAAGTTGCACAGAGCTCCTACAATGAGCAGTTCTTC. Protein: CASSQVAQSSYNEQFF.

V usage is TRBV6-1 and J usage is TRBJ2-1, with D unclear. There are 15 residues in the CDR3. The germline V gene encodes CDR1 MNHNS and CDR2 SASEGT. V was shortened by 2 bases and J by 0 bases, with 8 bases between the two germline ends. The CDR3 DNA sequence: TGTGCCAGCAGTGAACACCCGAGCTCCTACAATGAGCAGTTCTTC. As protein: CASSEHPSSYNEQFF.

The CDR3 bases are TGTGCCAGCAGCTTAAGCGGGTTCACAGATACGCAGTATTTT. Translating it yields CASSLSGFTDTQYF. The rearrangement links TRBV7-7 to TRBJ2-3; D possibly corresponds to TRBD2 (6 bases). There are 14 residues in the CDR3. The V end was cut by 2 bases, the J end by 2 bases, with 8 bases between. The V gene's germline CDR1 is SSHAT and CDR2 FNYEAQ (reference sequence).

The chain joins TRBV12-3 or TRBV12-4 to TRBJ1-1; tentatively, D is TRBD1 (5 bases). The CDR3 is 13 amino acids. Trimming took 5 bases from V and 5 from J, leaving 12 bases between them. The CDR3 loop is CASSPRGGTEAFF. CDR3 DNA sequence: TGTGCCAGCAGTCCGCGGGGGGGAACTGAAGCTTTCTTT.